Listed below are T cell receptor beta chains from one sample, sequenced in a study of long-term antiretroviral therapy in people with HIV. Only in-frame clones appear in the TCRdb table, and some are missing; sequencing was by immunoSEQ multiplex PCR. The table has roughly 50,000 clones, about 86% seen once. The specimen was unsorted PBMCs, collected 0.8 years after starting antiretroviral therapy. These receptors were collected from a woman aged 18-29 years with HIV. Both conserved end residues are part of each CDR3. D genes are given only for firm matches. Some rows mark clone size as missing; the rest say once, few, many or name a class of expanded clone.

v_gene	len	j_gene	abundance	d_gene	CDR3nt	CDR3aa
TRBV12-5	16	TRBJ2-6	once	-	TGTGCTAGTGGTTTTCAGGGGAGCTCTGGGGCCAACGTCCTGACTTTC	CASGFQGSSGANVLTF
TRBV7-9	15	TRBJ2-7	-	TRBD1	TGTGCCAGCAGCCCCCTGGGACAGAAGATTTACGAGCAGTACTTC	CASSPLGQKIYEQYF
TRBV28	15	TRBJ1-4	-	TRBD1	TGTGCCAGCAGTTTCACAGGGGCTTCTAATGAAAAACTGTTTTTT	CASSFTGASNEKLFF
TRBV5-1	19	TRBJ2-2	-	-	TGCGCCAGCAGCTTGTCCTCCCTTGGGCAGGTCCTTAACACCGGGGAGCTGTTTTTT	CASSLSSLGQVLNTGELFF
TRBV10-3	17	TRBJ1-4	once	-	TGTGCCATCAGTGAGCCTTGGGAGGGTCCAACTAATGAAAAACTGTTTTTT	CAISEPWEGPTNEKLFF
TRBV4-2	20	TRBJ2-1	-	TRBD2	TGTGCCAGCAGCCAATTCATTGGGACTAGCGGGAGTTCGGTGGGCGGTGAGCAGTTCTTC	CASSQFIGTSGSSVGGEQFF
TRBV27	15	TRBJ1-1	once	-	TGTGCCAGCAGTTTACGGGTTTGGGGGGACACTGAAGCTTTCTTT	CASSLRVWGDTEAFF
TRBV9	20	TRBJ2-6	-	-	TGTGCCAGCAGCTTCCCTCTAGGGGACGATAGGCCCCCTGGGGCCAACGTCCTGACTTTC	CASSFPLGDDRPPGANVLTF
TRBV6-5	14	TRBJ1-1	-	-	TGTGCCAGCAGTTACTCATCTGAAAACACTGAAGCTTTCTTT	CASSYSSENTEAFF
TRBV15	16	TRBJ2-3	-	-	TGTGCCACCAGCAGAGTGGTCAGGGGACCCACAGATACGCAGTATTTT	CATSRVVRGPTDTQYF
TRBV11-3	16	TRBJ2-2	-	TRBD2	TGTGCCAGCAGCCCACGGACGGCGGGCGGGGGCGGGGAGCTGTTTTTT	CASSPRTAGGGGELFF
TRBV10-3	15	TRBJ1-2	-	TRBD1	TGTGCCATCAGTAGGATCGGGACAGGCGCTTCTGGCTACACCTTC	CAISRIGTGASGYTF
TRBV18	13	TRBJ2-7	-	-	TGTGCCAGCCTTGGGCTGGGAGACTACGAGCAGTACTTC	CASLGLGDYEQYF
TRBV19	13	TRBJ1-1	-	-	TGTGCCAGTAGTATTCGGCTGGGCACTGAAGCTTTCTTT	CASSIRLGTEAFF
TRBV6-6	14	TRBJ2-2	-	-	TGTGCCAGCAGAAGGGGAGTAGGTACCGGGGAGCTGTTTTTT	CASRRGVGTGELFF
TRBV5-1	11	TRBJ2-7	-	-	TGCGCCAGCAGCTTGGACTACGAGCAGTACTTC	CASSLDYEQYF
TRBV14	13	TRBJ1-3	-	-	TGTGCCAGCAGTCTCCCATCTGGAAACACCATATATTTT	CASSLPSGNTIYF
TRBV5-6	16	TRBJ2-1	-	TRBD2	TGTGCCAGCAGCTACGGGACTAGCGGGAGATGGAATGAGCAGTTCTTC	CASSYGTSGRWNEQFF
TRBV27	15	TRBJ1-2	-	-	TGTGCCAGCAGTTTAGGGGCGCCTTTGCCCTATGGCTACACCTTC	CASSLGAPLPYGYTF
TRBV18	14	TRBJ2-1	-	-	TGTGCCAGCTCACCGGAGGTGTCCTACAATGAGCAGTTCTTC	CASSPEVSYNEQFF
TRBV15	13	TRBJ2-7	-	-	TGTGCCACCGAACGAGACAGGACGGGCGAGCAGTACTTC	CATERDRTGEQYF
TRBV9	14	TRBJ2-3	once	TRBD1	TGTGCCAGCAGTGAAGACAGGGGGACAGATACGCAGTATTTT	CASSEDRGTDTQYF
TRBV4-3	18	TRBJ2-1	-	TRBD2	TGCGCCAGCAGCCACGGAGTAGGGACTAGCGGGAGGTACAATGAGCAGTTCTTC	CASSHGVGTSGRYNEQFF
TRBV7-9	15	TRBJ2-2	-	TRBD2	TGTGCCAGCAGCTTTAGCGGGAGGAACACCGGGGAGCTGTTTTTT	CASSFSGRNTGELFF
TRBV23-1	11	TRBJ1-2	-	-	TGCGCCAGCCGATGCCTCTATGGCTACACCTTC	CASRCLYGYTF
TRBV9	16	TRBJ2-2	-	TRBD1	TGTGCCAGCAGGGATATGAGGACAGGGAGTTCCGGGGAGCTGTTTTTT	CASRDMRTGSSGELFF
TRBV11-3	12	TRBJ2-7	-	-	TGTGCCAGCAGCTTTGCGGGCCACGAGCAGTACTTC	CASSFAGHEQYF
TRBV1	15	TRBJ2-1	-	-	TGCACCAGCAGCCAACCACCCGGGTATCTAGTTGAGCAGTTCTTC	CTSSQPPGYLVEQFF
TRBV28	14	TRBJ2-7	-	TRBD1	TGTGCCAGCACCCTAAGTGGGACAGGGGTCGAGCAGTACTTC	CASTLSGTGVEQYF